Reported below is one T cell receptor (beta chain). What it binds is not known. This sample is drawn from a study of T cell responses to AZD1222 COVID-19 vaccine. Libraries were prepared by immunoSEQ multiplex PCR; TCRdb keeps only in-frame clonotypes and omits some of them. The top ten hold roughly 5.1% of the sample, which has more than 70,000 clones, nearly 90% seen once. The V end lost 2 bases, the J end lost 12 bases, and 17 bases lay between the germline ends. CDR3 length: 15 residues. Germline CDR1 is MNHNS and CDR2 is SASEGT. Findings of the study overall: Most donors were white British, females outnumbered males, and clonal diversity was possibly underestimated. Repertoires were collected only later (after the peak T cell response had occurred). CD4 TCRs covered the whole spike, strongest at regions 160-218 and 743-854. Spike-specific TCR breadth and depth went up after people got two AZD1222 doses.

Sequenced material: peripheral blood, taken on day 0 of MenACWY control vaccination. The rearrangement joins TRBV6-1 to TRBJ1-6; D uncertain. The sequence was collected from an adult in good health. The DNA of the CDR3 is TGTGCCAGCAGTGAATTCAAAGGGCCTTTACAACCCCTCCACTTT. Protein: CASSEFKGPLQPLHF.